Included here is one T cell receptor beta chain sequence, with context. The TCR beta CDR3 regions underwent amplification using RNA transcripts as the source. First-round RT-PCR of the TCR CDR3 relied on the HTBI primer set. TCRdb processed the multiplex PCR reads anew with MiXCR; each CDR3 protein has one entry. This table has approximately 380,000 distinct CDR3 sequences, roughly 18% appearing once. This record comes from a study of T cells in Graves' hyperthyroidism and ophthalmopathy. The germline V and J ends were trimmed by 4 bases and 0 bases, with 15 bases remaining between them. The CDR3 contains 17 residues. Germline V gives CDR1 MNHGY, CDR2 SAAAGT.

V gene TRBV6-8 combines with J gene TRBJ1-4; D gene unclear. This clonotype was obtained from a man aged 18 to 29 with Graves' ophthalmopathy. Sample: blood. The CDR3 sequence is CASSSKLPGTTNEKLFF. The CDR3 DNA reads TGTGCCAGCAGTTCCAAACTACCCGGGACAACTAATGAAAAACTGTTTTTT.